This T cell receptor (beta chain) was identified in a study of CD8+ T cells in alopecia areata. The authors extracted RNA and reverse transcribed it into cDNA as the sequencing template. The assay was immunoSEQ multiplex PCR, and TCRdb's table has in-frame clones only and misses some. The data hold about 200,000 clones, with around 62% observed a single time. This clonotype originated in a human donor with alopecia areata. This specimen was CD4+ T cells sorted from blood, taken at week 0.

The CDR3 is CASRHNEKLFF. The CDR3 bases are TGTGCCAGCAGGCATAATGAAAAACTGTTTTTT. The chain links TRBV25-1 to TRBJ1-4; no definite D call. CDR1 and CDR2 (germline): MGHDK, SYGVNS. This CDR3 comprises 11 residues. V shed 6 bases and J shed 4 bases, with 3 bases lying between them.